These 9 T cell receptor beta chains share one sample of origin, sequenced in a study of T-cell memory formation after mild COVID-19. One entry per CDR3 protein, called by TCRdb with MiXCR from the 5' RACE reads. The sample contains 350,000 to 450,000 distinct CDR3 sequences, around 27% of which appear only once. The specimen was PBMCs or a T cell subset sorted from them (not recorded which). Receptors originate from an adult woman who had mild COVID-19 (a few samples of this study predate the infection). Cell type and time point are not known.

This clonotype was seen a handful of times. The chain employs TRBV5-4 and TRBJ2-5; no clear D. Germline CDR1 SGHNT, CDR2 YYREEE (reference sequence). The CDR3 has 14 residues. V was trimmed by 3 bases and J by 3 bases, leaving 12 bases between them. The DNA for the CDR3 is TGTGCCAGCAGCTCCGGGCAGAATGAAGAGACCCAGTACTTC. Its translation: CASSSGQNEETQYF. Using reference TRBV5-4 and TRBJ2-5 for the parts outside the CDR3, the full variable domain is ETGVTQSPTHLIKTRGQQVTLRCSSQSGHNTVSWYQQALGQGPQFIFQYYREEENGRGNFPPRFSGLQFPNYSSELNVNALELDDSALYLCASSSGQNEETQYFGPGTRLLVL.

There are a few counts of this clonotype. This chain joins TRBV14 and TRBJ2-7; 7 nucleotides agree with TRBD1. This CDR3 has 14 residues. The J segment lost 4 bases and the V segment lost 3 bases, leaving 6 bases of the junction unmatched. Per the germline V gene, CDR1 is SGHDN and CDR2 is FVKESK. CDR3 in amino acids: CASSQGRGLYEQYF. CDR3 in DNA: TGTGCCAGCAGCCAGGGAAGGGGGCTATACGAGCAGTACTTC.

Only a few counts were recorded for this clonotype. The V and J genes are TRBV5-6 and TRBJ2-1; 8 nucleotides match TRBD2. The CDR3 is 15 amino acids. The ends lost 4 bases at V and 5 bases at J; junction bases unmatched: 8. Germline V lookup: CDR1 SGHDT, CDR2 YYEEEE. CDR3 region: CASSVSGTNHNEQFF. In DNA form, the CDR3 reads TGTGCCAGCAGCGTTAGCGGGACGAACCACAATGAGCAGTTCTTC.

Only a few counts were recorded for this clonotype. J is TRBJ2-1 and V is TRBV6-6; perhaps D is TRBD1 or TRBD2 (5 bases each). Germline values: CDR1 MNHNY, CDR2 SVGAGI (reference sequence). The CDR3 loop spans 13 amino acids. V was clipped by 6 bases and J by 2 bases, with 8 bases between them. The DNA for the CDR3 is TGTGCCAGCAGCAGGGACGCCTACAATGAGCAGTTCTTC. Protein: CASSRDAYNEQFF.

The chain is built from TRBV5-1 and TRBJ2-7, with 15 bases fitting TRBD2. The CDR3 contains 17 residues. From germline, CDR1 is SGHRS and CDR2 YFSETQ. V gave up 4 bases and J gave up 4 bases; unmatched junction bases: 9. This CDR3 reads CASSPGTSGRLVYEQYF. For the CDR3, the DNA is TGCGCCAGCAGCCCGGGGACTAGCGGGAGGTTGGTTTACGAGCAGTACTTC.

Only a few counts were recorded for this clonotype. This chain joins TRBV7-3 and TRBJ2-3; TRBD1 matches 7 bases. CDR1 and CDR2 from the germline V gene are SGHTA and FQGTGA. Unmatched junction bases numbered 9, after V lost 5 bases and J lost 1 base. The CDR3 has 16 residues. In nucleotides, the CDR3 is TGTGCCAGCAGCCCCGAAGGGGGCTTCGGCACAGATACGCAGTATTTT. Protein product: CASSPEGGFGTDTQYF.

This clonotype has only a few counts. The J gene is TRBJ1-1, the V gene TRBV29-1, with D possibly TRBD1 on 5 matching bases. The CDR3 runs to 11 residues. Trimming removed 8 bases at V and 4 bases at J, with 11 bases between. The germline CDR1 and CDR2 sequences are SQVTM and ANQGSEA. CDR3 DNA: TGCAGCCACGGGGCGAGCACTGAAGCTTTCTTT. It codes for CSHGASTEAFF. Using reference TRBV29-1 and TRBJ1-1 for the parts outside the CDR3, the full variable domain is SAVISQKPSRDICQRGTSLTIQCQVDSQVTMMFWYRQQPGQSLTLIATANQGSEATYESGFVIDKFPISRPNLTFSTLTVSNMSPEDSSIYLCSHGASTEAFFGQGTRLTVV.

The sample holds a few counts of this clonotype. This sequence joins TRBV12-3 or TRBV12-4 and TRBJ2-1; D possibly corresponds to TRBD1 (5 bases). The CDR3 spans 13 residues. V was clipped by 4 bases and J by 10 bases, with 14 bases between them. This CDR3 reads CASSWGRFGEQFF. The CDR3 DNA sequence: TGTGCCAGCAGTTGGGGCAGATTCGGCGAGCAGTTCTTC.

The sample holds a few counts of this clonotype. The gene calls are TRBV7-2 and TRBJ2-7; D is possibly TRBD1 or TRBD2 (5 bases each). There are 14 residues in the CDR3. The V end lost 5 bases, the J end lost 5 bases, and 16 bases lay between the germline ends. Germline V gene data show CDR1 as SGHTA and CDR2 as FQGNSA. Here the CDR3 DNA reads TGTGCCAGCAGCCTCGATCCTTGGGGGAACGAGCAGTACTTC. As protein: CASSLDPWGNEQYF. Full variable domain (rest looked up from reference TRBV7-2 and TRBJ2-7): GAGVSQSPSNKVTEKGKDVELRCDPISGHTALYWYRQSLGQGLEFLIYFQGNSAPDKSGLPSDRFSAERTGGSVSTLTIQRTQQEDSAVYLCASSLDPWGNEQYFGPGTRLTVT.